This T cell receptor beta chain was obtained from a study of OX40 agonist ivuxolimab in advanced cancers. The assay was immunoSEQ multiplex PCR, and TCRdb's table has in-frame clones only and misses some. Seen here are about 140,000 clones, 90% to 95% observed once, and the top ten hold approximately 1%. CDR1 and CDR2 (germline): SGHDN, FVKESK. The CDR3 runs to 19 residues. A word on this clone: One end of the junction fails to match germline, which may point to a read error.

This sequence was found in an adult with an advanced solid tumor such as melanoma, head and neck, liver or kidney cancer. V gene TRBV14 combines with J gene TRBJ2-7; D assignment may be TRBD1 or TRBD2 (5 bases each). The sequencing used CD4+ or CD8+ T cells sorted from blood, collected in a trial of the OX40 agonist ivuxolimab. CDR3 sequence (DNA): TGTGCCAGCAGCGAAGAGGGACCGACGTCCGATGCGACGTCCTACGAGCAGTACTTC. Amino acid sequence: CASSEEGPTSDATSYEQYF.